This entry lists 23 T cell receptor beta chains sequenced from one sample in a study of T-cell reconstitution after alpha-beta-depleted transplantation in children. A TCRbeta library incorporating unique molecular identifiers was prepared. TCRdb passed the PCR reads through MiXCR, listing each CDR3 protein once. The table shows about 500,000 distinct CDR3 sequences, with approximately 32% occurring only once. Material: PBMCs from the stem cell graft donor, obtained from the stem cell graft. These receptors were taken from a human donor who donated a stem cell graft to a child with aplastic anemia.

The chain links TRBV28 to TRBJ2-4; the match to TRBD1 covers 9 bases. The CDR3 covers 16 residues. J gave up 0 bases and V 6 bases, and 6 bases lay outside the gene matches. Germline V gene lookup returns CDR1 MDHEN and CDR2 SYDVKM. Here the CDR3 DNA reads TGTGCCAGCAGCAAGGGACAGGGAGGAGCCAAAAACATTCAGTACTTC. Translating it yields CASSKGQGGAKNIQYF.

This sequence joins TRBV7-9 and TRBJ1-1; D is uncertain. The CDR3 spans 15 residues. CDR1 SEHNR and CDR2 FQNEAQ come from the germline V gene (reference sequence). V was clipped by 4 bases and J by 0 bases, with 12 bases between them. The CDR3: CASSSGLVMNTEAFF. CDR3 sequence (DNA): TGTGCCAGCAGCTCGGGCCTTGTTATGAACACTGAAGCTTTCTTT.

This clonotype was seen a few times. The chain uses TRBV12-3 or TRBV12-4 and TRBJ2-1; the match to TRBD2 covers 9 bases. Germline trimming cut 3 bases from V and 7 bases from J; bases unmatched to any gene: 7. This CDR3 is built from 15 residues. CDR3 sequence reads: CASSFSGSFGNEQFF. The CDR3, as DNA: TGTGCCAGCAGTTTTAGCGGGAGCTTCGGAAATGAGCAGTTCTTC.

The chain links TRBV11-2 to TRBJ2-7; TRBD1 aligns across 7 bases. V shed 4 bases and J 3 bases; nucleotides not matched to a gene: 12. CDR3 length: 16 amino acids. Germline V gene sequence: CDR1 SGHAT, CDR2 FQNNGV. The CDR3 sequence: CASSSTTGPSLYEQYF. In DNA form, the CDR3 reads TGTGCCAGCAGCTCAACGACAGGGCCCAGCCTCTACGAGCAGTACTTC.

This clonotype has only a few counts. The chain carries TRBV4-3 and TRBJ2-1; tentative D call: TRBD2 (6 bases). Germline V gene data show CDR1 as LGHNA and CDR2 as YSLEER. V lost 1 base, J lost 4 bases, and 14 bases lay in between. The CDR3 has 16 residues. CDR3 bases: TGCGCCAGCAGCCAAGTAGCGGAGACTCTTTACAATGAGCAGTTCTTC. This translates into CASSQVAETLYNEQFF.

V gene TRBV25-1 combines with J gene TRBJ2-7; TRBD1 agrees at 9 bases. Germline V gene data show CDR1 as MGHDK and CDR2 as SYGVNS. J was trimmed by 0 bases and V by 2 bases; bases with no gene match: 5. The CDR3 spans 16 residues. The CDR3 region is CASSETGGQISYEQYF. CDR3 in DNA: TGTGCCAGCAGTGAAACAGGGGGCCAGATCTCCTACGAGCAGTACTTC.

The rearrangement joins TRBV2 to TRBJ1-5; TRBD1 might be the D (5 bases). The CDR3 spans 14 residues. Germline V lookup: CDR1 SNHLY, CDR2 FYNNEI. V was trimmed by 8 bases and J by 6 bases, leaving 17 bases between them. This CDR3 is CASDYRGVGQPQHF. The CDR3 DNA reads TGTGCCAGCGATTATAGGGGAGTGGGTCAGCCCCAGCATTTT.

This clonotype occurred once. The V gene is TRBV6-5, the J gene TRBJ2-5; no clear D gene. Germline loops: CDR1 MNHEY, CDR2 SVGAGI. The CDR3 has 15 residues. V lost 0 bases and J lost 2, with 10 bases in between. The CDR3 nucleotides are TGTGCCAGCAGTTACTCGTACGGGCAGCAAGAGACCCAGTACTTC. Protein product: CASSYSYGQQETQYF.

The chain couples TRBV6-1 to TRBJ1-2; TRBD1 matches at 8 bases. Trimming cost V 11 bases and J 7 bases; bases outside gene matches: 12. This CDR3 comprises 13 residues. In germline, CDR1 is MNHNS, CDR2 SASEGT. The DNA of the CDR3 is TGTGCCTCGTCAGGGGGCGGCGAAAGTGGCTACACCTTC. This gives the protein CASSGGGESGYTF.

The rearrangement links TRBV7-2 to TRBJ2-4; no clear D. Between the trimmed V and J ends, which lost 5 bases and 0 bases, there was a span of 14 bases. This CDR3 region has 16 residues. Germline lookup yields CDR1 SGHTA and CDR2 FQGNSA. As DNA, the CDR3 is TGTGCCAGCAGCCCTAGTGGGATTCTAGCCAAAAACATTCAGTACTTC. This sequence encodes CASSPSGILAKNIQYF.

The chain combines TRBV7-2 with TRBJ2-2; maybe TRBD2 (6 bases). The CDR3 extends over 14 amino acids. Trimming pared 4 bases from V and 6 bases from J, leaving 12 bases between. The germline CDR1 and CDR2 sequences are SGHTA and FQGNSA. CDR3: CASSSGTRSGELFF. CDR3 nucleotides: TGTGCCAGCAGCTCGGGGACTCGGTCCGGGGAGCTGTTTTTT.

This clonotype has more than one count but fewer than ten. This chain uses TRBV5-6 with TRBJ2-3, with D possibly being TRBD2 (7 bases). Per the germline V gene, CDR1 is SGHDT and CDR2 is YYEEEE. This CDR3 region has 18 residues. V lost 0 bases to trimming and J lost 1 base, with 18 bases between them. CDR3 sequence (DNA): TGTGCCAGCAGCTTGGGGACGAGAAGGCGGGGGCGCACAGATACGCAGTATTTT. Translation gives CASSLGTRRRGRTDTQYF.

The rearrangement uses TRBV30 and TRBJ1-5, with 11 bases aligning to TRBD1. CDR3 length: 15 amino acids. Germline loops: CDR1 GTSNPN, CDR2 SVGIG (reference sequence). V gave up 0 bases and J gave up 5 bases; unmatched junction bases: 3. CDR3 sequence: CAWSVLGQGDQPQHF. The CDR3 DNA sequence: TGTGCCTGGAGTGTTCTGGGACAGGGGGATCAGCCCCAGCATTTT.

The rearrangement links TRBV29-1 to TRBJ2-3, with D possibly matching TRBD2 (6 bases). The CDR3 covers 13 residues. V was shortened by 4 bases and J by 6 bases, with 14 bases between the two germline ends. Germline V gives CDR1 SQVTM, CDR2 ANQGSEA. CDR3 sequence reads: CSVVGSASDTQYF. CDR3 DNA sequence: TGCAGCGTTGTCGGGAGCGCCTCGGATACGCAGTATTTT.

The chain employs TRBV25-1 and TRBJ2-3; D is perhaps TRBD1 (6 bases). Trimming removed 6 bases at V and 3 bases at J, with 13 bases between. Germline CDR1 MGHDK, CDR2 SYGVNS. The CDR3 contains 14 residues. The CDR3 region has the DNA TGTGCCAGCAGGGGCAGGGGAAGAACAGATACGCAGTATTTT. This gives the protein CASRGRGRTDTQYF.

This clonotype has just one count. The rearrangement links TRBV27 to TRBJ2-7; TRBD2 matches 7 bases. The germline gives CDR1 MNHEY, CDR2 SMNVEV (reference sequence). There are 16 residues in the CDR3. J gave up 3 bases and V 0 bases, and 8 bases lay outside the gene matches. In DNA, the CDR3 is TGTGCCAGCAGTTTATCGTCGGGAGGTTTAGGCTACGAGCAGTACTTC. Translating it yields CASSLSSGGLGYEQYF.

The chain carries TRBV19 and TRBJ2-1; D is possibly TRBD1 (5 bases). This CDR3 has 15 amino acids. Trimming took off 3 bases at V and 8 bases at J, with 17 bases between the two ends. Germline V CDR1 and CDR2: LNHDA, SQIVND (reference sequence). CDR3 nucleotides: TGTGCCAGTAGTATCGGACACCCGGCCTTCGATGAGCAGTTCTTC. It encodes CASSIGHPAFDEQFF.

This chain connects TRBV28 to TRBJ2-2; a possible D gene is TRBD2 (5 bases). The CDR3 spans 13 residues. V lost 7 bases and J 4 bases, leaving 10 bases between the germline ends. From germline, CDR1 is MDHEN and CDR2 SYDVKM. For the CDR3, the DNA is TGTGCCAGCAAAGGAGGCATCACCGGGGAGCTGTTTTTT. Residues: CASKGGITGELFF.

The CDR3 sequence is CASSSGTPNTEAFF. The CDR3 bases are TGTGCCAGCAGCTCCGGGACACCGAACACTGAAGCTTTCTTT. V is TRBV28 and J is TRBJ1-1, with D possibly being TRBD1 (6 bases). CDR1 and CDR2 (germline): MDHEN, SYDVKM. The CDR3 totals 14 residues. V lost 6 bases to trimming and J lost 1 base, with 12 bases between them.

The rearrangement joins TRBV30 to TRBJ2-1, with a weak D call TRBD1 (6 bases). Trimming took off 2 bases at V and 11 bases at J, with 19 bases between the two ends. The CDR3 runs to 14 residues. Germline V CDR1 and CDR2: GTSNPN, SVGIG (reference sequence). CDR3 DNA sequence: TGTGCCTGGAGTCTCCGGGCTGGGGGCACCCAGCAGTTCTTC. Protein product: CAWSLRAGGTQQFF.

This clonotype was detected only a few times. V is TRBV20-1 and J is TRBJ1-1; no reliable D call. The V gene's germline CDR1 is DFQATT and CDR2 SNEGSKA (reference sequence). Trimming cost V 0 bases and J 4 bases, with 9 bases left between them. The CDR3 length is 13 residues. This CDR3 reads CSARDLVGTEAFF. The CDR3 nucleotides are TGCAGTGCTAGAGATCTCGTAGGCACTGAAGCTTTCTTT.

The chain uses TRBV6-1 and TRBJ1-4, with D maybe TRBD1 (5 bases). The CDR3 is made up of 14 amino acids. The germline CDR1 and CDR2 sequences are MNHNS and SASEGT. V was shortened by 7 bases and J by 7 bases, with 16 bases between the two germline ends. DNA of the CDR3: TGTGCCAGCACCCTCACAGGCCGCGGTGAAAAACTGTTTTTT. Translating it yields CASTLTGRGEKLFF.

This clonotype was observed a few times. The chain joins TRBV20-1 to TRBJ1-5, with TRBD1 identical over 7 bases. Germline CDR1 reads DFQATT; CDR2 reads SNEGSKA (reference sequence). Unmatched junction bases numbered 4, after V lost 6 bases and J lost 5 bases. There are 12 residues in the CDR3. The CDR3 spells CSATRGDQPQHF. CDR3 sequence (DNA): TGCAGTGCCACCAGGGGGGATCAGCCCCAGCATTTT.